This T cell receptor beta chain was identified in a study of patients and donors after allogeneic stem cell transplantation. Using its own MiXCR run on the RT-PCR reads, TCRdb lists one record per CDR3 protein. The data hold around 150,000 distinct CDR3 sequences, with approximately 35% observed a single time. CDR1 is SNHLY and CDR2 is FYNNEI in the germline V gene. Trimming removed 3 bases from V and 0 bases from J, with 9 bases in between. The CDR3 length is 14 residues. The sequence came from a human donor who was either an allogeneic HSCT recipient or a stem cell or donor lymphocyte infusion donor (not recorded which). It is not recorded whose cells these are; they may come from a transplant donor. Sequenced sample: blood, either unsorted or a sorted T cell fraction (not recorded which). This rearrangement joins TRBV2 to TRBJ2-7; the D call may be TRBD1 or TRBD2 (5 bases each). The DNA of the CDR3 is TGTGCCAGCAGTGACAGGGACGGCTCCTACGAGCAGTACTTC. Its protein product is CASSDRDGSYEQYF. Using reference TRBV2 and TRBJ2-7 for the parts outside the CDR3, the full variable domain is EPEVTQTPSHQVTQMGQEVILRCVPISNHLYFYWYRQILGQKVEFLVSFYNNEISEKSEIFDDQFSVERPDGSNFTLKIRSTKLEDSAMYFCASSDRDGSYEQYFGPGTRLTVT.